The clone carrying this T cell receptor beta chain was found many times. TCRdb used MiXCR to reprocess the 5' RACE reads, holding one entry per CDR3 protein. Counted here are about 350,000 distinct CDR3 sequences, roughly 10% occurring once; the ten biggest clones make up roughly 18%. The V gene lost 2 bases and the J gene lost 0 bases, with 20 bases spanning the gap. The CDR3 runs to 18 residues. The germline gives CDR1 SGHAT, CDR2 FQNNGV. The data were obtained in a study of T cells after yellow fever vaccination. The sample consisted of PBMCs, taken on the day of the first yellow fever vaccination. This sequence originates from a man younger than 30 who received the YFV17D yellow fever vaccine. The J gene is TRBJ2-7, the V gene TRBV11-2; D may match TRBD1 or TRBD2 (6 bases each). CDR3 in DNA: TGTGCCAGCAGCTTAAAATCGTTCGGGGGCCGGGGCTCCTACGAGCAGTACGTC. Translation gives CASSLKSFGGRGSYEQYV.